A single sample gave rise to the 3 T cell receptor beta chains below, sequenced in a study of cytomegalovirus exposure and HLA in healthy donors. It was with 60 Vbeta and 13 Jbeta primers that the PCR ran. Assay: immunoSEQ multiplex PCR; the TCRdb copy retains only in-frame clones and omits some. The data hold around 90,000 clones, with about 89% observed a single time. The sequenced material came from PBMCs. These receptors were collected from a man aged 30-40 years in good health and CMV-seropositive.

For this clone: Other nucleotide sequences in the sample specify the same CDR3. This rearrangement joins TRBV14 to TRBJ2-2; 7 bases match TRBD2. The ends lost 1 base at V and 3 bases at J; junction bases unmatched: 2. The CDR3 extends over 15 amino acids. Germline CDR1 SGHDN, CDR2 FVKESK. CDR3 in amino acids: CASSQAGGYTGELFF. In DNA, the CDR3 is TGTGCCAGCAGCCAAGCGGGAGGTTACACCGGGGAGCTGTTTTTT. Full variable domain (rest looked up from reference TRBV14 and TRBJ2-2): EAGVTQFPSHSVIEKGQTVTLRCDPISGHDNLYWYRRVMGKEIKFLLHFVKESKQDESGMPNNRFLAERTGGTYSTLKVQPAELEDSGVYFCASSQAGGYTGELFFGEGSRLTVL.

The chain combines TRBV7-9 with TRBJ1-3; possibly TRBD1 for D (5 bases). This CDR3 has 16 residues. From germline, CDR1 is SEHNR and CDR2 FQNEAQ (reference sequence). Trimming took off 10 bases at V and 7 bases at J, with 26 bases between the two ends. The chain's CDR3 is CAKLGTGSDGTNTIYF. Written as DNA, the CDR3 is TGTGCCAAGCTAGGAACGGGAAGCGACGGGACTAACACCATATATTTT.

This sequence joins TRBV5-1 and TRBJ2-3; 14 bases are shared with TRBD2. Looked up from germline, CDR1 is SGHRS and CDR2 is YFSETQ. The CDR3 contains 16 residues. Losses at the gene ends were 4 bases for V and 2 bases for J; bases not matched to a gene: 3. The CDR3 reads CASSLGLAGVTDTQYF. The CDR3, as DNA: TGCGCCAGCAGCCTGGGACTAGCGGGAGTCACAGATACGCAGTATTTT.